Listed below are T cell receptor beta chains from one sample, sequenced in a study of T cell changes during pregnancy in multiple sclerosis. Here immunoSEQ multiplex PCR was the method, and the copy in TCRdb shows in-frame clones only, minus some. The sample carries more than 30,000 clones, about 92% recorded once. Sample: PBMCs (not recorded whether the cells were cultured). These TCRs come from a female donor with multiple sclerosis, enrolled in a pregnancy study. CDR3s include the opening cysteine and the closing phenylalanine or tryptophan. A D gene is named only where the DNA matches it firmly. Size is omitted from some rows. Given values are once, few, many or a class for expanded clones.

size: .; D: .; J: TRBJ2-7; V: TRBV11-3; length: 14; DNA: TGTGCCAGCAGCTTAGGACAGGTATTCCACGAGCAGTACTTC; CDR3: CASSLGQVFHEQYF
size: .; D: .; J: TRBJ2-1; V: TRBV28; length: 14; DNA: TGTGCCAGCGGGCCGGGAGTGAGGTACAATGAGCAGTTCTTC; CDR3: CASGPGVRYNEQFF
size: .; D: TRBD1; J: TRBJ2-7; V: TRBV6-5; length: 15; DNA: TGTGCCAGCAGTTCCCCGGGACAGGGGGTCCTCGAGCAGTACTTC; CDR3: CASSSPGQGVLEQYF
size: .; D: .; J: TRBJ1-2; V: TRBV4-1; length: 17; DNA: TGCGCCAGCAGCCAAGTTAAGAAGGGAAGGCATGCGGGGGACTACACCTTC; CDR3: CASSQVKKGRHAGDYTF
size: .; D: .; J: TRBJ2-2; V: TRBV6-5; length: 14; DNA: TGTGCCAGCAAACTTGCTGCGAACACCGGGGAGCTGTTTTTT; CDR3: CASKLAANTGELFF
size: once; D: .; J: TRBJ2-5; V: TRBV7-2; length: 13; DNA: TGTGCCAGCAGCTTTGCGTTTGTGGAGACCCAGTACTTC; CDR3: CASSFAFVETQYF
size: .; D: TRBD2; J: TRBJ2-1; V: TRBV7-2; length: 16; DNA: TGTGCCAGCAGCCATAGGACTAGCGGGGTCTACAATGAGCAGTTCTTC; CDR3: CASSHRTSGVYNEQFF
size: .; D: .; J: TRBJ2-7; V: TRBV15; length: 14; DNA: TGTGCCACCAGCAGAGGAGGGGATTTTACCGAGCAGTACTTC; CDR3: CATSRGGDFTEQYF
size: .; D: TRBD2; J: TRBJ2-1; V: TRBV9; length: 15; DNA: TGTGCCAGCAGCGTAGGCGGGAGTGAAAGTAATGAGCAGTTCTTC; CDR3: CASSVGGSESNEQFF
size: few; D: TRBD2; J: TRBJ2-1; V: TRBV9; length: 15; DNA: TGTGCCAGCAGCGCGATCGGGACTAGGGGTAATGAGCAGTTCTTC; CDR3: CASSAIGTRGNEQFF
size: .; D: .; J: TRBJ2-7; V: TRBV4-2; length: 15; DNA: TGTGCCAGCAGCCAAGATCTGGACGCTAGCTACGAGCAGTACTTC; CDR3: CASSQDLDASYEQYF
size: .; D: .; J: TRBJ2-7; V: TRBV6-9; length: 19; DNA: TGTGCCAGCAGTTATTTGCCCTGGGGGGCACGACAGGGTGCCTACGAGCAGTACTTC; CDR3: CASSYLPWGARQGAYEQYF
size: .; D: .; J: TRBJ2-7; V: TRBV28; length: 16; DNA: TGTGCCAGCAGTTTATTGGCAGGGTCAAATCCCTACGAGCAGTACTTC; CDR3: CASSLLAGSNPYEQYF
size: .; D: .; J: TRBJ2-2; V: TRBV7-3; length: 15; DNA: TGTGCCAGCAGCCCTAGGAGGGGCTTCACCGGGGAGCTGTTTTTT; CDR3: CASSPRRGFTGELFF
size: .; D: TRBD2; J: TRBJ2-3; V: TRBV5-4; length: 16; DNA: TGTGCCAGCAGCTTGAGTCTGGGAGGGAGGACAAATACGCAGTATTTT; CDR3: CASSLSLGGRTNTQYF
size: .; D: TRBD1; J: TRBJ2-7; V: TRBV4-1; length: 14; DNA: TGCGCCAGCAGCAAGGACAGGGGCCCCTACGAGCAGTACTTC; CDR3: CASSKDRGPYEQYF
size: .; D: TRBD1; J: TRBJ2-1; V: TRBV30; length: 15; DNA: TGTGCCTGGAGTGCGGACAGGGGGTCCTACAATGAGCAGTTCTTC; CDR3: CAWSADRGSYNEQFF
size: .; D: .; J: TRBJ2-7; V: TRBV5-1; length: 14; DNA: TGCGCCAGCAGCATACAGGGAGCCACCTACGAGCAGTACTTC; CDR3: CASSIQGATYEQYF
size: .; D: .; J: TRBJ1-1; V: TRBV11-1; length: 14; DNA: TGTGCCAGCAGCCCGAAAGGGACGCCTCTTGAAGCTTTCTTT; CDR3: CASSPKGTPLEAFF
size: once; D: TRBD2; J: TRBJ2-3; V: TRBV10-1; length: 16; DNA: TGCGCCAGCAGCCCACAGACTAGCGGGGGCACAGATACGCAGTATTTT; CDR3: CASSPQTSGGTDTQYF
size: .; D: .; J: TRBJ1-1; V: TRBV10-3; length: 17; DNA: TGTGCCATCAGTGGGCCAAACGGGGGGGGCGCTGCCACTGAAGCTTTCTTT; CDR3: CAISGPNGGGAATEAFF
size: .; D: .; J: TRBJ2-6; V: TRBV5-1; length: 14; DNA: TGCGCCAGCAGCGACGGCTCTGGGGCCAACGTCCTGACTTTC; CDR3: CASSDGSGANVLTF
size: once; D: TRBD2; J: TRBJ2-1; V: TRBV27; length: 16; DNA: TGTGCCAGCAGTTTAATTCTAGCGGGAGGGCCTGATGAGCAGTTCTTC; CDR3: CASSLILAGGPDEQFF
size: .; D: TRBD2; J: TRBJ2-1; V: TRBV7-8; length: 18; DNA: TGTGCCAGCGTGCTCTGGACGACGGGACTAGCGGGAGTAAATGAGCAGTTCTTC; CDR3: CASVLWTTGLAGVNEQFF
size: .; D: TRBD2; J: TRBJ2-1; V: TRBV7-6; length: 18; DNA: TGTGCCAGCAGCTCCTCACCGGGACTAGCGGGAGCCTACAATGAGCAGTTCTTC; CDR3: CASSSSPGLAGAYNEQFF
size: .; D: TRBD1; J: TRBJ2-7; V: TRBV9; length: 14; DNA: TGTGCCAGCAGCACCGGGACAGGCTCCTACGAGCAGTACTTC; CDR3: CASSTGTGSYEQYF
size: .; D: .; J: TRBJ2-1; V: TRBV4-3; length: 16; DNA: TGCGCCAGCAGCCAAAACCCCAGGAACTCCTACAATGAGCAGTTCTTC; CDR3: CASSQNPRNSYNEQFF
size: .; D: TRBD1; J: TRBJ1-2; V: TRBV4-1; length: 14; DNA: TGCGCCAGCAGCCAAGCTGACAGGGACTATGGCTACACCTTC; CDR3: CASSQADRDYGYTF
size: .; D: .; J: TRBJ1-5; V: TRBV4-1; length: 15; DNA: TGCGCCAGCAGCCAAGTACTGGGGGCAGGTCAGCCCCAGCATTTT; CDR3: CASSQVLGAGQPQHF
size: .; D: .; J: TRBJ2-1; V: TRBV9; length: 12; DNA: TGTGCCAGCAGTCCGGGACTCGGGGAGCAGTTCTTC; CDR3: CASSPGLGEQFF
size: .; D: .; J: TRBJ2-5; V: TRBV11-2; length: 14; DNA: TGTGCCAGCAGCTTTTCGGGTAATCAAGAGACCCAGTACTTC; CDR3: CASSFSGNQETQYF
size: once; D: .; J: TRBJ2-7; V: TRBV6-1; length: 14; DNA: TGTGCCAGCAGTGAAGCTCTGAGGGTTTACGAGCAGTACTTC; CDR3: CASSEALRVYEQYF
size: .; D: TRBD2; J: TRBJ2-5; V: TRBV2; length: 15; DNA: TGTGCCAGCAGTGCCGGGACTAGCGTACAAGAGACCCAGTACTTC; CDR3: CASSAGTSVQETQYF
size: .; D: .; J: TRBJ1-2; V: TRBV6-1; length: 15; DNA: TGTGCCAGCAGTGAAGTGGTGGGCCGGAACTATGGCTACACCTTC; CDR3: CASSEVVGRNYGYTF
size: .; D: .; J: TRBJ1-1; V: TRBV29-1; length: 16; DNA: TGCAGCGTTGAAAAATTCGACCGAAGCCGTCAAGGTGAAGCTTTCTTT; CDR3: CSVEKFDRSRQGEAFF
size: .; D: .; J: TRBJ2-1; V: TRBV9; length: 13; DNA: TGTGCCAGCAGCGTAGGCAGCTACAATGAGCAGTTCTTC; CDR3: CASSVGSYNEQFF
size: once; D: TRBD1; J: TRBJ1-2; V: TRBV6-5; length: 14; DNA: TGTGCCAGCAGTTCCCATCAGGGGGACTATGGCTACACCTTC; CDR3: CASSSHQGDYGYTF
size: .; D: .; J: TRBJ2-4; V: TRBV2; length: 12; DNA: TGTGCCAGCAGTGGAATCGTGGACATTCAGTACTTC; CDR3: CASSGIVDIQYF
size: once; D: .; J: TRBJ1-2; V: TRBV2; length: 15; DNA: TGTGCCAGCAGTGAGAGCGGGGGGCGCCAGGGTGGCTACACCTTC; CDR3: CASSESGGRQGGYTF
size: .; D: .; J: TRBJ1-5; V: TRBV9; length: 13; DNA: TGTGCCAGCAGCGTAGGAGGGGAGGAGCCCCAGCATTTT; CDR3: CASSVGGEEPQHF
size: .; D: .; J: TRBJ1-2; V: TRBV28; length: 16; DNA: TGTGCCAGCAGGGCGGACGGGGGAGAGGGGATCTATGGCTACACCTTC; CDR3: CASRADGGEGIYGYTF